This T cell receptor (beta chain) came from a study of identical twins. The study, taken as a whole, reports: Low generation-probability sequences were in excess among twin-shared out-of-frame alpha sequences.

The V segment lost 0 bases and the J segment 2 bases; nucleotides outside the gene matches: 1. Germline V gene lookup returns CDR1 LNHNV and CDR2 YYDKDF (reference sequence). This CDR3 is 15 amino acids long. This clonotype was observed a few times. Its antigen is still unknown. TCRdb passed the 5' RACE reads through MiXCR, listing each CDR3 protein once. The sample has roughly 1,500,000 distinct CDR3 sequences; less than 35% are singletons. This receptor was obtained from a newborn girl in good health. Sequenced: cord blood. The J gene is TRBJ2-1, the V gene TRBV15; 7 bases map to TRBD2. The CDR3 coding sequence is TGTGCCACCAGCAGAGATCGGGGGGCCTACAATGAGCAGTTCTTC. It specifies CATSRDRGAYNEQFF.